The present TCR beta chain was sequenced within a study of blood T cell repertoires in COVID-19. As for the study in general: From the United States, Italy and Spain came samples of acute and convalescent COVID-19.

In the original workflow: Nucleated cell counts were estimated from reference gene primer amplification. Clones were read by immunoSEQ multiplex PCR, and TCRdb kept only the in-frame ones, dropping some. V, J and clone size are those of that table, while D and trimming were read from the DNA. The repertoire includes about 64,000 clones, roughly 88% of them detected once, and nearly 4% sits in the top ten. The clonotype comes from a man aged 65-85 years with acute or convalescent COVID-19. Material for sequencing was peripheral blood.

The CDR3 sequence is CAIQQGAGRNQPQHF. CDR3 coding DNA: TGTGCCATCCAACAGGGGGCTGGACGCAATCAGCCCCAGCATTTT. This chain links TRBV24-1 with TRBJ1-5; 9 nucleotides align to TRBD1. CDR1 is KGHDR, CDR2 SFDVKD, per germline. The CDR3 contains 15 residues. J gave up 2 bases and V 11 bases, and 9 bases lay outside the gene matches.